These T cell receptor beta chains were read from a single sample in a study of blood T cell repertoires in COVID-19. The assay was immunoSEQ multiplex PCR, and TCRdb's table has in-frame clones only and misses some. The data contain under 200,000 clones, approximately 86% of them singletons. Specimen: peripheral blood. Receptors originate from a woman aged 80 or older with COVID-19, enrolled during active disease. Both conserved end residues are part of each CDR3. The D gene is left open where the match is weak. For some rows the clone size is stated as once, few or many, or as a class when expanded; others skip it.

clone size: -
D gene: TRBD2
J gene: TRBJ2-1
V gene: TRBV6-1
CDR3 DNA: TGTGCCAGCAGTGAAGCGGGACTAGCGAAGAATGAGCAGTTCTTC
CDR3 protein: CASSEAGLAKNEQFF

clone size: -
D gene: TRBD2
J gene: TRBJ2-1
V gene: TRBV6-6
CDR3 DNA: TGTGCCAGCTCAACTAGCGAAGGAAGGAATGAGCAGTTCTTC
CDR3 protein: CASSTSEGRNEQFF

clone size: -
D gene: TRBD1
J gene: TRBJ1-1
V gene: TRBV5-1
CDR3 DNA: TGCGCCAGCACCTTGAGGGGGACAGAGAACACTGAAGCTTTCTTT
CDR3 protein: CASTLRGTENTEAFF

clone size: -
D gene: TRBD2
J gene: TRBJ2-1
V gene: TRBV10-3
CDR3 DNA: TGTGCCATCAGTGCGAGACGCGGGAGAGTCAATGAGCAGTTCTTC
CDR3 protein: CAISARRGRVNEQFF

clone size: -
D gene: -
J gene: TRBJ2-7
V gene: TRBV5-4
CDR3 DNA: TGTGCCAGCAGCTCGGCTGGGGGCAGGAGCTCCTACGAGCAGTACTTC
CDR3 protein: CASSSAGGRSSYEQYF

clone size: -
D gene: TRBD2
J gene: TRBJ2-3
V gene: TRBV28
CDR3 DNA: TGTGCCAGCATCTCTCGCCTTGGGCGGGAGGGGGCAGATACGCAGTATTTT
CDR3 protein: CASISRLGREGADTQYF

clone size: -
D gene: TRBD2
J gene: TRBJ2-7
V gene: TRBV29-1
CDR3 DNA: TGCAGCGCCACGCGGGGGGCAGACGAGCAGTACTTC
CDR3 protein: CSATRGADEQYF

clone size: -
D gene: -
J gene: TRBJ2-4
V gene: TRBV12-3/TRBV12-4
CDR3 DNA: TGTGCCAGCAGTTTACCCCGGGGGATTCAGTACTTC
CDR3 protein: CASSLPRGIQYF

clone size: -
D gene: -
J gene: TRBJ2-1
V gene: TRBV6-5
CDR3 DNA: TGTGCCAGCAGTTTACCTTTTGCGGAACACAATGAGCAGTTCTTC
CDR3 protein: CASSLPFAEHNEQFF

clone size: -
D gene: -
J gene: TRBJ2-5
V gene: TRBV5-1
CDR3 DNA: TGCGCCAGCAGCTTGTCCCAGGGCCACCAAGAGACCCAGTACTTC
CDR3 protein: CASSLSQGHQETQYF

clone size: -
D gene: -
J gene: TRBJ2-5
V gene: TRBV3-1/TRBV3-2
CDR3 DNA: TGTGCCAGCAGTAACATCCTCCTTACAGGGCAAGAGACCCAGTACTTC
CDR3 protein: CASSNILLTGQETQYF

clone size: -
D gene: TRBD1
J gene: TRBJ1-5
V gene: TRBV4-2
CDR3 DNA: TGTGCCCGGGGGCAGGGGGCGAAGAGCAATCAGCCCCAGCATTTT
CDR3 protein: CARGQGAKSNQPQHF

clone size: -
D gene: -
J gene: TRBJ1-1
V gene: TRBV5-4
CDR3 DNA: TGTGCCAGCAGCTTGCAGGGTGCGAACACTGAAGCTTTCTTT
CDR3 protein: CASSLQGANTEAFF

clone size: -
D gene: TRBD1
J gene: TRBJ1-6
V gene: TRBV3-1/TRBV3-2
CDR3 DNA: TGTGCCAGCAGCCAGGGACAGGGGAATTCACCCCTCCACTTT
CDR3 protein: CASSQGQGNSPLHF

clone size: -
D gene: TRBD1
J gene: TRBJ1-4
V gene: TRBV2
CDR3 DNA: TGTGCCAGCAGTGGGGACAGAGGGAATGAAAAACTGTTTTTT
CDR3 protein: CASSGDRGNEKLFF

clone size: -
D gene: -
J gene: TRBJ1-1
V gene: TRBV5-5
CDR3 DNA: TGTGCCAGCAGCTTGATACCGGAGGGGGAAGCTTTCTTT
CDR3 protein: CASSLIPEGEAFF

clone size: -
D gene: -
J gene: TRBJ1-2
V gene: TRBV15
CDR3 DNA: TGTGCCACCAGCAGAGACAGGGGTGGCTACACCTTC
CDR3 protein: CATSRDRGGYTF

clone size: -
D gene: -
J gene: TRBJ1-5
V gene: TRBV15
CDR3 DNA: TGTGCCACCAGCAGCAACCGTGGCCCTCAGCATTTT
CDR3 protein: CATSSNRGPQHF

clone size: few
D gene: -
J gene: TRBJ2-5
V gene: TRBV12-3/TRBV12-4
CDR3 DNA: TGTGCCAGCAGTTTATCGGAAGAGACCCAGTACTTC
CDR3 protein: CASSLSEETQYF

clone size: -
D gene: -
J gene: TRBJ1-3
V gene: TRBV3-1/TRBV3-2
CDR3 DNA: TGTGCCAGCAGCCAAGAAAGGGGAACTGGAAACACCATATATTTT
CDR3 protein: CASSQERGTGNTIYF

clone size: few
D gene: -
J gene: TRBJ2-1
V gene: TRBV7-9
CDR3 DNA: TGTGCCAGCAGCTTAGGGGCGGCGGGGAACAATGAGCAGTTCTTC
CDR3 protein: CASSLGAAGNNEQFF

clone size: few
D gene: -
J gene: TRBJ2-7
V gene: TRBV12-3/TRBV12-4
CDR3 DNA: TGTGCCAGCAGACCGGACAGCCTACCCATCCAGTACTTC
CDR3 protein: CASRPDSLPIQYF

clone size: -
D gene: TRBD1
J gene: TRBJ2-7
V gene: TRBV7-8
CDR3 DNA: TGTGCCAGCAGCCCGAGGACAGGGGAGATGCAGTACTTC
CDR3 protein: CASSPRTGEMQYF

clone size: once
D gene: -
J gene: TRBJ1-1
V gene: TRBV28
CDR3 DNA: TGTGCCACCTACCTGGGGGGGAACACTGAAGCTTTCTTT
CDR3 protein: CATYLGGNTEAFF

clone size: once
D gene: TRBD2
J gene: TRBJ2-2
V gene: TRBV28
CDR3 DNA: TGTGCCACCAAGCTGACGGCGGGAGGGGAGGCCGGGGAGCTGTTTTTT
CDR3 protein: CATKLTAGGEAGELFF

clone size: -
D gene: -
J gene: TRBJ1-2
V gene: TRBV14
CDR3 DNA: TGTGCCAGCAGCCAAGAAATGGGGGGGCCTCTTAACTATGGCTACACCTTC
CDR3 protein: CASSQEMGGPLNYGYTF

clone size: -
D gene: -
J gene: TRBJ1-1
V gene: TRBV7-2
CDR3 DNA: TGTGCCAGCAGCTTCGGGGGGAACTTGAACACTGAAGCTTTCTTT
CDR3 protein: CASSFGGNLNTEAFF

clone size: -
D gene: TRBD1
J gene: TRBJ2-2
V gene: TRBV6-5
CDR3 DNA: TGTGCCAGCGGACGGACAGGGGGGATCCTCGGGGAGCTGTTTTTT
CDR3 protein: CASGRTGGILGELFF

clone size: -
D gene: -
J gene: TRBJ2-5
V gene: TRBV29-1
CDR3 DNA: TGCAGCGTCTCAGGGTCGTCGGAGACCCAGTACTTC
CDR3 protein: CSVSGSSETQYF

clone size: once
D gene: TRBD1
J gene: TRBJ2-3
V gene: TRBV18
CDR3 DNA: TGTGCCAGCTCACCGGGACAGATACGCACAGATACGCAGTATTTT
CDR3 protein: CASSPGQIRTDTQYF

clone size: -
D gene: TRBD1
J gene: TRBJ1-4
V gene: TRBV2
CDR3 DNA: TGTGCCAGCTCGACAGGGAGGTCAGGGGCTAATGAAAAACTGTTTTTT
CDR3 protein: CASSTGRSGANEKLFF

clone size: -
D gene: TRBD2
J gene: TRBJ2-5
V gene: TRBV5-8
CDR3 DNA: TGTGCCAGCCCTGAGGGACTAGCGGGAGAGTGGCTTCGAGAGACCCAGTACTTC
CDR3 protein: CASPEGLAGEWLRETQYF

clone size: -
D gene: -
J gene: TRBJ1-1
V gene: TRBV6-5
CDR3 DNA: TGTGCCAGTGGACTTCTGAACACTGAAGCTTTCTTT
CDR3 protein: CASGLLNTEAFF

clone size: -
D gene: TRBD2
J gene: TRBJ2-1
V gene: TRBV5-4
CDR3 DNA: TGTGCCAGCAGCTTTAGCGGGGGAGTATACAATGAGCAGTTCTTC
CDR3 protein: CASSFSGGVYNEQFF

clone size: -
D gene: -
J gene: TRBJ1-5
V gene: TRBV4-3
CDR3 DNA: TGCGCCAGCAGCCAAGAGCCGACGGGGGTTGATCAGCCCCAGCATTTT
CDR3 protein: CASSQEPTGVDQPQHF

clone size: -
D gene: -
J gene: TRBJ1-1
V gene: TRBV27
CDR3 DNA: TGTGCCAGCAGTCCGGGACACATCGCTGAAGCTTTCTTT
CDR3 protein: CASSPGHIAEAFF

clone size: -
D gene: TRBD2
J gene: TRBJ2-5
V gene: TRBV10-3
CDR3 DNA: TGTGCCATCAGAAAGGCGATAGGGACTAGCGGGAGAGGAAACCAAGAGACCCAGTACTTC
CDR3 protein: CAIRKAIGTSGRGNQETQYF

clone size: -
D gene: TRBD1
J gene: TRBJ2-7
V gene: TRBV2
CDR3 DNA: TGTGCCAGCAGGGACAGGGGTAACTCCTACGAGCAGTACTTC
CDR3 protein: CASRDRGNSYEQYF

clone size: -
D gene: TRBD1
J gene: TRBJ1-2
V gene: TRBV5-4
CDR3 DNA: TGTGCCAGCAGCCTGGGGAAGGGACAGGGCGATTACGGCTACACCTTC
CDR3 protein: CASSLGKGQGDYGYTF

clone size: -
D gene: -
J gene: TRBJ2-7
V gene: TRBV28
CDR3 DNA: TGTGCCAGCAGTTTAGGGGGGGAGCAGTACTTC
CDR3 protein: CASSLGGEQYF

clone size: -
D gene: -
J gene: TRBJ2-6
V gene: TRBV7-2
CDR3 DNA: TGTGCCAGCAGCTTAGGCGTGGCTGGGGCCAACGTCCTGACTTTC
CDR3 protein: CASSLGVAGANVLTF

clone size: -
D gene: -
J gene: TRBJ1-1
V gene: TRBV30
CDR3 DNA: TGTGCCTGGAGTGCCGGACAGTGCGGACTGAACACTGAAGCTTTCTTT
CDR3 protein: CAWSAGQCGLNTEAFF

clone size: few
D gene: -
J gene: TRBJ1-1
V gene: TRBV28
CDR3 DNA: TGTGCCAGCACCTTGTCGGTTCAGGGTACTGAAGCTTTCTTT
CDR3 protein: CASTLSVQGTEAFF